These 21 T cell receptor beta chains were sequenced from one sample in a study of blood T cell repertoires in COVID-19 (TCRdb year 2020). Library method: the immunoSEQ multiplex PCR assay. Held by TCRdb, this immuneACCESS table contains in-frame sequences only and omits some clones. Under half of the omission traces to an unresolved V gene where checked; the cause of the rest is unknown. The sample records roughly 56,000 clones, approximately 92% of which are singletons. Together, the top ten hold around 6.5% of the sample. Sequencing input: peripheral blood. These receptors were collected from a middle-aged man with active COVID-19.

V is TRBV19 and J is TRBJ1-6; D may be TRBD1 (6 bases). The V end lost 8 bases, the J end lost 6 bases, and 14 bases lay between the germline ends. Germline CDR1 and CDR2: LNHDA and SQIVND (reference sequence). CDR3 length equals 14 residues. The CDR3 sequence is CASSTGSGNSPLHF. CDR3 DNA: TGTGCCAGTTCTACAGGGAGCGGTAATTCACCCCTCCACTTT.

The chain carries TRBV3-1 (or the pseudogene TRBV3-2) and TRBJ1-6; D might be TRBD1 (6 bases). The germline V gene has CDR1 LGHDT and CDR2 YNNKEL (reference sequence). V lost 0 bases, J lost 10 bases, and 13 bases lay in between. This CDR3 comprises 15 residues. This CDR3 reads CASSQDLTGRSPLHF. CDR3 nucleotides: TGTGCCAGCAGCCAAGATTTGACAGGACGATCACCCCTCCACTTT.

The chain carries TRBV9 and TRBJ2-1; D perhaps matches TRBD2 (6 bases). Trimming took off 3 bases at V and 7 bases at J, with 17 bases between the two ends. The germline V gene has CDR1 SGDLS and CDR2 YYNGEE. This CDR3 region has 15 residues. The CDR3 loop reads CASSAPGTPGNEQFF. In DNA, the CDR3 is TGTGCCAGCAGCGCCCCCGGGACTCCCGGGAATGAGCAGTTCTTC.

This chain joins TRBV5-1 and TRBJ2-3; TRBD2 matches at 9 bases. J was trimmed by 0 bases and V by 5 bases; bases with no gene match: 7. The CDR3 loop spans 16 amino acids. From germline, CDR1 is SGHRS and CDR2 YFSETQ. CDR3 coding DNA: TGCGCCAGCAGGCGGGGGGGCGAGATTAGCACAGATACGCAGTATTTT. This gives the protein CASRRGGEISTDTQYF.

The rearrangement links TRBV7-2 to TRBJ2-2, with TRBD1 matching 8 bases. In germline, CDR1 is SGHTA, CDR2 FQGNSA. This CDR3 is 15 amino acids long. V dropped 1 base and J dropped 7; count of bases not matched to a gene: 5. CDR3 DNA: TGTGCCAGCAGCTTAGGACAGGGGATAGGCGGGGAGCTGTTTTTT. It codes for CASSLGQGIGGELFF.

V is TRBV5-6 and J is TRBJ1-2; 8 nucleotides match TRBD1. V shed 4 bases and J 4 bases; nucleotides not matched to a gene: 6. CDR1 SGHDT and CDR2 YYEEEE come from the germline V gene. CDR3 size: 14 residues. The CDR3 loop reads CASSPDRATYGYTF. The CDR3 DNA reads TGTGCCAGCAGCCCGGACAGGGCCACCTATGGCTACACCTTC.

The chain uses TRBV9 and TRBJ2-1, with TRBD2 matching 12 bases. Germline loops: CDR1 SGDLS, CDR2 YYNGEE. With V trimmed by 3 bases and J by 4 bases, 14 bases remained unmatched. CDR3 length: 19 residues. DNA of the CDR3: TGTGCCAGCAGCGCTAGCGGGAGGGCCGCCAGCCCATTATACAATGAGCAGTTCTTC. It encodes CASSASGRAASPLYNEQFF.

This rearrangement joins TRBV7-2 to TRBJ2-1, with TRBD1 matching over 8 bases. The CDR3 extends over 15 amino acids. Germline CDR1 reads SGHTA; CDR2 reads FQGNSA. The V gene end was trimmed by 5 bases and the J gene end by 7 bases; junction bases not matched to a gene: 10. The CDR3 here is CASSPRQGMGNEQFF. As DNA, the CDR3 is TGTGCCAGCAGCCCGAGACAGGGGATGGGAAATGAGCAGTTCTTC.

This chain joins TRBV2 and TRBJ2-3; 9 nucleotides line up with TRBD2. CDR1 and CDR2 from the germline V gene are SNHLY and FYNNEI. Losses at the gene ends were 4 bases for V and 2 bases for J; bases not matched to a gene: 4. CDR3 length: 15 residues. The CDR3 DNA reads TGTGCCAGCAGTGGCGCTAGCGGGGTCACAGATACGCAGTATTTT. Translated: CASSGASGVTDTQYF.

The chain employs TRBV19 and TRBJ1-5; 10 nucleotides line up with TRBD1. Trimming cost V 2 bases and J 7 bases; bases outside gene matches: 2. CDR3 length: 14 amino acids. The germline CDR1 and CDR2 sequences are LNHDA and SQIVND (reference sequence). The CDR3 reads CASSIRTGGQPQHF. The CDR3 DNA is TGTGCCAGTAGTATAAGGACAGGGGGGCAGCCCCAGCATTTT. Based on the CDR3 plus reference TRBV19 and TRBJ1-5, the full variable domain is DGGITQSPKYLFRKEGQNVTLSCEQNLNHDAMYWYRQDPGQGLRLIYYSQIVNDFQKGDIAEGYSVSREKKESFPLTVTSAQKNPTAFYLCASSIRTGGQPQHFGDGTRLSIL.

The CDR3 nucleotides read TGTGCCAGCTCACCCGCTACCGGGACAGTATACGAGCAGTACTTC. Amino acid sequence: CASSPATGTVYEQYF. The chain couples TRBV18 to TRBJ2-7, with 7 bases aligning to TRBD1. Trimming cost V 3 bases and J 4 bases; bases outside gene matches: 9. Per germline, CDR1 KGHSH and CDR2 LQKENI. The CDR3 sequence is 15 residues long.

This chain uses TRBV5-1 with TRBJ1-1, with D hard to call. The germline V gene encodes CDR1 SGHRS and CDR2 YFSETQ. Trimming left V 4 bases short and J 3 bases short, with 16 bases between. CDR3 length equals 15 residues. Here the CDR3 DNA reads TGCGCCAGCAGCCCTGGAAGGGAGTGGCACACTGAAGCTTTCTTT. Amino acids: CASSPGREWHTEAFF. The full variable domain, in which reference TRBV5-1 and TRBJ1-1 provide the parts outside the CDR3, is KAGVTQTPRYLIKTRGQQVTLSCSPISGHRSVSWYQQTPGQGLQFLFEYFSETQRNKGNFPGRFSGRQFSNSRSEMNVSTLELGDSALYLCASSPGREWHTEAFFGQGTRLTVV.

V is TRBV1 and J is TRBJ2-4; TRBD2, the D gene given by the table, was not confirmed from the DNA. TRBV1 is reported as a pseudogene. The CDR3 sequence is 14 residues long. CDR3 bases: TGCACCAGCAGCCAATCCCGCGGGAGGATCACTCAGTACTTC. Translation gives CTSSQSRGRITQYF.

This clone was seen a single time. This chain links TRBV21-1 with TRBJ1-1. TRBV21-1 is marked as a pseudogene. The CDR3 has 14 amino acids. The CDR3 protein is CASSKPGRDTEAFF. The CDR3 nucleotides read TGTGCCAGCAGCAAACCCGGGAGGGACACTGAAGCTTTCTTT.

The chain couples TRBV18 to TRBJ2-2; possibly TRBD2 for D (5 bases). The CDR3 is made up of 15 amino acids. CDR1 is KGHSH and CDR2 is LQKENI in the germline V gene. Trimming removed 3 bases from V and 4 bases from J, with 12 bases in between. CDR3 amino acids: CASSPPREGTGELFF. The CDR3 nucleotides are TGTGCCAGCTCACCTCCCCGGGAAGGCACCGGGGAGCTGTTTTTT.

This sequence joins TRBV7-6 and TRBJ1-4; D gene uncertain. Germline assignment: CDR1 SGHVS and CDR2 FNYEAQ. CDR3 length: 13 amino acids. Deletions cut 8 bases from V and 2 bases from J, with 9 bases between. This CDR3 is CASGGWTNEKLFF. CDR3 bases: TGTGCCAGCGGAGGGTGGACTAATGAAAAACTGTTTTTT.

This chain links TRBV30 with TRBJ1-1, with D tentatively TRBD1 (6 bases). V was shortened by 4 bases and J by 5 bases, with 14 bases between the two germline ends. CDR1 is GTSNPN and CDR2 is SVGIG in the germline V gene (reference sequence). The CDR3 runs to 13 residues. In nucleotides, the CDR3 is TGTGCCTGGACCGGGACGAGGGGGACTGAAGCTTTCTTT. Protein product: CAWTGTRGTEAFF.

This chain uses TRBV29-1 with TRBJ1-5, with D possibly matching TRBD1 (5 bases). The CDR3 extends over 12 amino acids. Per germline, CDR1 SQVTM and CDR2 ANQGSEA. The V end was cut by 4 bases, the J end by 3 bases, with 7 bases between. The CDR3 reads CSVGQFNQPQHF. CDR3 sequence (DNA): TGCAGCGTTGGACAGTTCAATCAGCCCCAGCATTTT. Together with reference TRBV29-1 and TRBJ1-5, the CDR3 gives the full variable domain: SAVISQKPSRDICQRGTSLTIQCQVDSQVTMMFWYRQQPGQSLTLIATANQGSEATYESGFVIDKFPISRPNLTFSTLTVSNMSPEDSSIYLCSVGQFNQPQHFGDGTRLSIL.

The genes are TRBV6-6 and TRBJ2-3; 7 nucleotides agree with TRBD1. The CDR3 extends over 16 amino acids. CDR1 and CDR2 (germline): MNHNY, SVGAGI (reference sequence). The trim removed 3 bases at V and 0 bases at J, leaving 6 bases unmatched. The CDR3 region has the DNA TGTGCCAGCAGTTATCTCTCAGGGGGAAGCACAGATACGCAGTATTTT. Its translation is CASSYLSGGSTDTQYF.

The sample holds one count of this clone. The gene calls are TRBV5-1 and TRBJ2-5; TRBD1 agrees at 9 bases. Germline V CDR1 and CDR2: SGHRS, YFSETQ. After removal of 2 bases from V and 5 bases from J, the junction contained 7 bases not matched to a gene. CDR3 length: 15 amino acids. Here the CDR3 reads CASSFGTGKGETQYF. The CDR3 DNA is TGCGCCAGCAGCTTTGGGACAGGGAAGGGGGAGACCCAGTACTTC.

The genes are TRBV28 and TRBJ2-7; D is possibly TRBD1 (6 bases). Germline CDR1 is MDHEN and CDR2 is SYDVKM. V lost 8 bases and J 7 bases, leaving 21 bases between the germline ends. CDR3 length: 14 residues. For the CDR3, the DNA is TGTGCCAGCCTAGGTGTCAGGGGCTTGAGTGAGCAGTACTTC. Its protein product is CASLGVRGLSEQYF. The variable domain in full, with the rest retrieved from reference TRBV28 and TRBJ2-7, is DVKVTQSSRYLVKRTGEKVFLECVQDMDHENMFWYRQDPGLGLRLIYFSYDVKMKEKGDIPEGYSVSREKKERFSLILESASTNQTSMYLCASLGVRGLSEQYFGPGTRLTVT.